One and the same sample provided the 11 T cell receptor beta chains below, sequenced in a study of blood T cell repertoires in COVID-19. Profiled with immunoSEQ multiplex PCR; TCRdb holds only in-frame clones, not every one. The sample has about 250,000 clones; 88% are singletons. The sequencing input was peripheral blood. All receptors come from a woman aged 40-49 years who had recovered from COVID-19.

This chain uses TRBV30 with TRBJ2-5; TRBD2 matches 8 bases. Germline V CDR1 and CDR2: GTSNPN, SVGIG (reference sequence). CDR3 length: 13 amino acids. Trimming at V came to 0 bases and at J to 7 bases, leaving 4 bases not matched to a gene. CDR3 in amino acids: CAWSVAGARTQYF. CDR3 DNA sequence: TGTGCCTGGAGTGTAGCGGGGGCACGGACCCAGTACTTC.

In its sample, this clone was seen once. Written as DNA, the CDR3 is TGTGCCAGCAGTCTAACAGGGGGCTCAAACACCGGGGAGCTGTTTTTT. Its translation: CASSLTGGSNTGELFF. The chain links TRBV28 to TRBJ2-2; 9 bases are shared with TRBD1. The CDR3 extends over 16 amino acids. Trimming took 5 bases from V and 2 from J; bases not matched to a gene: 6. CDR1 MDHEN and CDR2 SYDVKM come from the germline V gene.

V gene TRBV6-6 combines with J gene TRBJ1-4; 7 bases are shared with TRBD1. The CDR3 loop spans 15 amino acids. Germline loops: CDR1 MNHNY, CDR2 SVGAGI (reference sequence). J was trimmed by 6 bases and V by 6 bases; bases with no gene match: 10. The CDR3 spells CASRDGQEGDEKLFF. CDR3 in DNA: TGTGCCAGCAGGGATGGACAGGAGGGGGATGAAAAACTGTTTTTT.

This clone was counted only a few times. The CDR3 loop reads CASSYSWQTYEQYF. CDR3 bases: TGTGCCAGCAGTTACTCGTGGCAGACCTACGAGCAGTACTTC. J is TRBJ2-7 and V is TRBV6-2 or TRBV6-3; unclear D gene. Germline assignment: CDR1 MNHEY and CDR2 SVGEGT. Trimming stripped 0 bases from V and 2 bases from J, with 8 bases between. The CDR3 length is 14 residues.

CDR3 bases: TGTGCCAGCAGCTTAACAGGGGGTTACAATGAGCAGTTCTTC. Protein: CASSLTGGYNEQFF. V and J are TRBV7-2 and TRBJ2-1; the match to TRBD1 covers 8 bases. The V segment lost 2 bases and the J segment 4 bases; nucleotides outside the gene matches: 1. The germline CDR1 and CDR2 sequences are SGHTA and FQGNSA. There are 14 residues in the CDR3.

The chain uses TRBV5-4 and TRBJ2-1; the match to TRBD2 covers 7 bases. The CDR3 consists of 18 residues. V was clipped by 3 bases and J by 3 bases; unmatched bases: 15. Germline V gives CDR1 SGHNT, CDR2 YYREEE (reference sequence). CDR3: CASSWGGASGEIYNEQFF. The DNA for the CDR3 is TGTGCCAGCAGCTGGGGCGGGGCTAGCGGTGAAATCTACAATGAGCAGTTCTTC.

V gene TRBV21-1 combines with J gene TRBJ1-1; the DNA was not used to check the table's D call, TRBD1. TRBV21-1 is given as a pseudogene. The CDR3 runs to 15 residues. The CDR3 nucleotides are TGTGCCAGCAGCAAAGGTTACAGGGTATCCACTGAAGCTTTCTTT. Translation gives CASSKGYRVSTEAFF.

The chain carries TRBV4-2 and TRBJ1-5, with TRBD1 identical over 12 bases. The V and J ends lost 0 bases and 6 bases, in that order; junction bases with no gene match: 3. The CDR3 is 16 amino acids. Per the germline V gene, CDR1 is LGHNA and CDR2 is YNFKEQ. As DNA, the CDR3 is TGTGCCAGCAGCCAAGATTGGGACAGGGGGCGTCAGCCCCAGCATTTT. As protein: CASSQDWDRGRQPQHF.

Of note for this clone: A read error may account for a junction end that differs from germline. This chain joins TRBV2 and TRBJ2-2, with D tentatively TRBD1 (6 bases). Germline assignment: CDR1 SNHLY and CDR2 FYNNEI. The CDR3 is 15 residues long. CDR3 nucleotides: TGTGCCAGCAGTGAAGCTTCCAGGGGCAGGGGTGCGGAGGATTTT. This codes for CASSEASRGRGAEDF.

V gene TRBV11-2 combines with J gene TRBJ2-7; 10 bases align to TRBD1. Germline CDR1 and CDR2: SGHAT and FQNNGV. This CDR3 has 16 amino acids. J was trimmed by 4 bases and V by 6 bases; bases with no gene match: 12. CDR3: CASRLRPTGGQYEQYF. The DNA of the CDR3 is TGTGCCAGCAGACTAAGACCGACAGGGGGCCAGTACGAGCAGTACTTC.

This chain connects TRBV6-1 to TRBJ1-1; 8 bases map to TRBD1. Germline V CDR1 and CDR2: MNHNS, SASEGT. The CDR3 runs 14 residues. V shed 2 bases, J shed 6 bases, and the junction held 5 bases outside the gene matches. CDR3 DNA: TGTGCCAGCAGTGAAAGGACAGGGCGGTCTGAAGCTTTCTTT. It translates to CASSERTGRSEAFF.